The rows below give T cell receptor beta chains drawn from one sample of a study of cytomegalovirus exposure and HLA in healthy donors. Clones were sequenced by immunoSEQ multiplex PCR, and TCRdb holds only the in-frame ones, with some missing. The table shows around 200,000 clones, with 75% to 90% occurring only once. Specimen: PBMCs. These receptors were obtained from a woman between 40 and 55 years old in good health and CMV-seronegative. CDR3s include the opening cysteine and the closing phenylalanine or tryptophan. The D gene is left open where the match is weak. Only part of the rows carry a size: once, few, many, or a class if the clone is expanded.

J | size | V | D | length | CDR3 | DNA
TRBJ1-5 | - | TRBV10-3 | TRBD1 | 14 | CAISPDRGNQPQHF | TGTGCCATCAGTCCCGACAGGGGAAATCAGCCCCAGCATTTT
TRBJ2-3 | once | TRBV28 | TRBD2 | 16 | CASSLAGGPWEDTQYF | TGTGCCAGCAGTTTAGCGGGAGGGCCATGGGAAGATACGCAGTATTTT
TRBJ2-3 | - | TRBV19 | - | 17 | CASSTPLGQATTDTQYF | TGTGCCAGTAGTACCCCTCTCGGCCAGGCGACCACAGATACGCAGTATTTT
TRBJ1-4 | few | TRBV7-9 | - | 14 | CASIGEVHDEKLFF | TGTGCCAGCATCGGGGAGGTACACGATGAAAAACTGTTTTTT
TRBJ1-1 | - | TRBV30 | - | 13 | CAWSVGGGSEAFF | TGTGCCTGGAGTGTAGGCGGTGGCAGTGAAGCTTTCTTT
TRBJ2-5 | - | TRBV5-1 | - | 15 | CASSQGGGPQETQYF | TGCGCCAGCAGCCAGGGAGGGGGGCCTCAAGAGACCCAGTACTTC
TRBJ1-1 | - | TRBV7-9 | TRBD1 | 14 | CASSHTGGSTEAFF | TGTGCCAGCAGCCATACAGGGGGCAGCACTGAAGCTTTCTTT
TRBJ2-7 | - | TRBV27 | TRBD2 | 14 | CASSAVAGVREQYF | TGTGCCAGCAGTGCAGTAGCGGGAGTGCGGGAGCAGTACTTC
TRBJ2-1 | - | TRBV5-1 | TRBD2 | 16 | CASSWTSGNQYNEQFF | TGCGCCAGCAGTTGGACTAGCGGGAATCAGTACAATGAGCAGTTCTTC
TRBJ2-7 | - | TRBV6-1 | TRBD2 | 14 | CASATSGSSHEQYF | TGTGCCAGCGCTACTAGCGGGAGCTCCCACGAGCAGTACTTC
TRBJ1-4 | once | TRBV15 | - | 15 | CATSRNRATNEKLFF | TGTGCCACCAGCAGAAACAGAGCAACTAATGAAAAACTGTTTTTT
TRBJ2-1 | - | TRBV11-2 | - | 12 | CASSALTNEQFF | TGTGCCAGCAGCGCTCTCACTAATGAGCAGTTCTTC
TRBJ1-2 | - | TRBV14 | - | 16 | CASSQDRVRDYYGYTF | TGTGCCAGCAGCCAAGATCGAGTCAGGGATTACTATGGCTACACCTTC
TRBJ1-2 | - | TRBV4-1 | - | 14 | CASSPGEANYGYTF | TGCGCCAGCAGCCCGGGAGAGGCTAACTATGGCTACACCTTC
TRBJ1-5 | - | TRBV6-1 | TRBD1 | 15 | CASRGDRGGNQPQHF | TGTGCCAGCAGGGGGGACAGGGGCGGCAATCAGCCCCAGCATTTT
TRBJ2-7 | - | TRBV6-6 | TRBD1 | 14 | CASSGGQGGSEQYF | TGTGCCAGCAGCGGAGGACAGGGGGGGAGCGAGCAGTACTTC
TRBJ1-5 | - | TRBV6-5 | - | 13 | CASSLQGNQPQHF | TGTGCCAGCAGTCTACAGGGCAATCAGCCCCAGCATTTT
TRBJ1-3 | - | TRBV28 | - | 15 | CASSLGSSPGNTIYF | TGTGCCAGCAGTTTAGGATCCTCCCCGGGGAACACCATATATTTT
TRBJ1-2 | - | TRBV20-1 | - | 11 | CSAPSSYGYTF | TGCAGTGCCCCCTCGAGCTATGGCTACACCTTC
TRBJ2-5 | - | TRBV29-1 | - | 12 | CSVSFTAETQYF | TGCAGCGTTTCCTTTACAGCAGAGACCCAGTACTTC
TRBJ1-2 | - | TRBV29-1 | - | 14 | CSVGIGGSNYGYTF | TGCAGCGTTGGGATCGGGGGATCTAACTATGGCTACACCTTC
TRBJ2-3 | - | TRBV5-1 | TRBD2 | 15 | CASSLTSGISDTQYF | TGCGCCAGCAGCTTGACTAGCGGGATCTCAGATACGCAGTATTTT
TRBJ2-1 | once | TRBV5-4 | TRBD1 | 16 | CASSLSGWTGHNEQFF | TGTGCCAGCAGCTTGTCGGGTTGGACAGGACACAATGAGCAGTTCTTC
TRBJ2-7 | - | TRBV7-9 | TRBD1 | 14 | CASSSVDRGYEQYF | TGTGCCAGCAGCTCGGTAGACAGGGGCTACGAGCAGTACTTC